This T cell receptor (beta chain) is drawn from a study of blood T cell repertoires in COVID-19. In germline, CDR1 is GTSNPN, CDR2 SVGIG (reference sequence). This CDR3 is built from 15 residues. The V end was cut by 5 bases, the J end by 6 bases, with 21 bases between. Per the study methods: Amplification with reference gene primers provided the estimates of nucleated cell counts. Sequenced by immunoSEQ multiplex PCR; TCRdb stores in-frame clones only, minus some. D and trimming were read from the DNA, whereas the V and J calls and clone size are those reported in that table. The repertoire consists of 190,000 or so clones, with approximately 90% occurring once and the leading ten covering 1.2%.

The origin of this receptor is a man aged 25 to 45 who had recovered from COVID-19. The sample consisted of PBMCs or T cells enriched from blood (not recorded which). J is TRBJ2-3 and V is TRBV30; possible D gene TRBD2, 5 bases. The CDR3 nucleotides are TGTGCCTGGTCCTCTGTGAACTTGTGGAGGGATACGCAGTATTTT. It is translated as CAWSSVNLWRDTQYF.